These 21 T cell receptor beta chains share one sample of origin, sequenced in a study of CD4+ T cells in melanoma. Sequencing was performed with immunoSEQ multiplex PCR; in TCRdb, only in-frame clones are kept and a portion is missing. The table lists 15,000 to 20,000 clones, about 85% of them singletons. The specimen was cells from a culture (not recorded whether cultured in vitro). The receptors were gathered from a human donor with melanoma.

The chain carries TRBV30 and TRBJ2-7; 8 bases align to TRBD2. The CDR3 is made up of 13 amino acids. V was clipped by 1 base and J by 6 bases; unmatched bases: 5. Germline V gene sequence: CDR1 GTSNPN, CDR2 SVGIG (reference sequence). In DNA, the CDR3 is TGTGCCTGGAGTGCGGGACTAGAGGGCGAGCAGTACTTC. Its translation: CAWSAGLEGEQYF.

This clone was found once. The chain links TRBV7-9 to TRBJ2-5; D ambiguous. This CDR3 comprises 16 residues. CDR1 SEHNR and CDR2 FQNEAQ come from the germline V gene (reference sequence). Trimming removed 1 base from V and 3 bases from J, with 15 bases in between. CDR3 sequence: CASSLGWLGLKETQYF. In DNA, the CDR3 is TGTGCCAGCAGCTTAGGATGGTTGGGTCTCAAAGAGACCCAGTACTTC.

The chain combines TRBV5-1 with TRBJ1-1; D might be TRBD1 (6 bases). Trimming left V 4 bases short and J 1 base short, with 11 bases between. This CDR3 is 14 amino acids long. The germline V gene has CDR1 SGHRS and CDR2 YFSETQ. The CDR3 here is CASSRGAGNTEAFF. CDR3 in DNA: TGCGCCAGCAGCCGGGGGGCAGGGAACACTGAAGCTTTCTTT.

The chain combines TRBV6-1 with TRBJ2-3; 11 nucleotides align to TRBD2. The CDR3 loop spans 14 amino acids. Germline lookup yields CDR1 MNHNS and CDR2 SASEGT. Trimming cost V 8 bases and J 4 bases; bases outside gene matches: 5. The CDR3: CASALSGGADTQYF. In DNA, the CDR3 is TGTGCCAGCGCCCTTAGCGGGGGGGCAGATACGCAGTATTTT.

This clone appeared once. The V gene is TRBV30, the J gene TRBJ2-7; a possible D gene is TRBD2 (7 bases). CDR3 length: 14 residues. Germline V CDR1 and CDR2: GTSNPN, SVGIG (reference sequence). The V and J ends lost 0 bases and 2 bases respectively, with 11 bases between them. The CDR3 protein is CAWSVGGGAYEQYF. The CDR3 bases are TGTGCCTGGAGTGTAGGAGGGGGGGCCTACGAGCAGTACTTC.

CDR3 protein: CASSPGHAVLTSGNTIYF. The CDR3, as DNA: TGCGCCAGCAGCCCCGGACACGCCGTATTGACCTCTGGAAACACCATATATTTT. The chain is built from TRBV5-1 and TRBJ1-3, with a possible D match to TRBD1 (5 bases). From germline, CDR1 is SGHRS and CDR2 YFSETQ. V lost 4 bases and J 0 bases, leaving 20 bases between the germline ends. CDR3 length equals 18 residues.

This clone was picked up one time. The rearrangement joins TRBV7-9 to TRBJ2-1; the D is unclear. Germline CDR1 and CDR2: SEHNR and FQNEAQ (reference sequence). This CDR3 has 14 amino acids. Trimming shortened V by 8 bases and J by 5 bases, and 16 bases separated the two germline ends. The CDR3 nucleotides are TGTGCCAGCTCCACAAAGTTGACACACAATGAGCAGTTCTTC. This sequence encodes CASSTKLTHNEQFF.

Regarding this clone: The same CDR3 is also encoded by other DNA sequences in this sample. The chain couples TRBV5-6 to TRBJ2-3; D gene ambiguous. The germline CDR1 and CDR2 sequences are SGHDT and YYEEEE. V dropped 0 bases and J dropped 0 bases, with 2 bases sitting between them. The CDR3 runs 13 residues. DNA of the CDR3: TGTGCCAGCAGCTTGGTGAGCACAGATACGCAGTATTTT. Translation gives CASSLVSTDTQYF.

The V call is TRBV5-1, the J call TRBJ2-3, with 8 bases aligning to TRBD1. Trimming took 3 bases from V and 6 from J; bases not matched to a gene: 12. This CDR3 region has 16 residues. From germline, CDR1 is SGHRS and CDR2 YFSETQ. This CDR3 reads CASSSTGTGPQDTQYF. The DNA of the CDR3 is TGCGCCAGCAGCTCTACCGGGACAGGCCCCCAGGATACGCAGTATTTT. Full variable domain (rest looked up from reference TRBV5-1 and TRBJ2-3): KAGVTQTPRYLIKTRGQQVTLSCSPISGHRSVSWYQQTPGQGLQFLFEYFSETQRNKGNFPGRFSGRQFSNSRSEMNVSTLELGDSALYLCASSSTGTGPQDTQYFGPGTRLTVL.

The rearrangement uses TRBV7-9 and TRBJ2-2; 11 bases are shared with TRBD1. J gave up 5 bases and V 4 bases, and 15 bases lay outside the gene matches. Germline V gene sequence: CDR1 SEHNR, CDR2 FQNEAQ (reference sequence). The CDR3 totals 19 residues. The CDR3, as DNA: TGTGCCAGCAGCTCCGGACAGGGGGCTGTAGGCGGTAGTACCGGGGAGCTGTTTTTT. As protein: CASSSGQGAVGGSTGELFF.

This rearrangement joins TRBV12-5 to TRBJ1-1, with D unclear. Trimming took off 0 bases at V and 1 base at J, with 12 bases between the two ends. The CDR3 extends over 16 amino acids. Germline CDR1 and CDR2: LGHNT and FRNRAP. In nucleotides, the CDR3 is TGTGCTAGTGGTTTGGTCATAGGAAGGGAGAACACTGAAGCTTTCTTT. Translation: CASGLVIGRENTEAFF. Together with reference TRBV12-5 and TRBJ1-1, the CDR3 gives the full variable domain: DARVTQTPRHKVTEMGQEVTMRCQPILGHNTVFWYRQTMMQGLELLAYFRNRAPLDDSGMPKDRFSAEMPDATLATLKIQPSEPRDSAVYFCASGLVIGRENTEAFFGQGTRLTVV.

This clone was detected once. One end of the junction varies from germline; a read error may be responsible. The rearrangement uses TRBV2 and TRBJ1-2, with a tentative D call TRBD1 (6 bases). The CDR3 length is 13 residues. In germline, CDR1 is SNHLY, CDR2 FYNNEI. This CDR3 is CAGSDQGIYGYTF. The CDR3 DNA follows: TGTGCCGGCAGTGATCAGGGGATATATGGCTACACCTTC.

The rearrangement uses TRBV4-2 and TRBJ1-5; D unresolved. The CDR3 sequence is 15 residues long. From germline, CDR1 is LGHNA and CDR2 YNFKEQ. V was pared by 0 bases and J by 2 bases, with 8 bases between. This CDR3 is CASSQDQRGNQPQHF. The DNA for the CDR3 is TGTGCCAGCAGCCAAGATCAACGCGGCAATCAGCCCCAGCATTTT.

The chain employs TRBV6-5 and TRBJ2-2, with 9 bases fitting TRBD1. J was trimmed by 5 bases and V by 5 bases; bases with no gene match: 6. The CDR3 runs to 15 residues. Germline lookup yields CDR1 MNHEY and CDR2 SVGAGI. This chain's CDR3 is CASSTTGGRTGELFF. CDR3 DNA: TGTGCCAGCAGTACCACAGGGGGCCGTACCGGGGAGCTGTTTTTT.

The chain couples TRBV6-4 to TRBJ2-2; tentative D call: TRBD1 (6 bases). Per germline, CDR1 MRHNA and CDR2 SNTAGT. This CDR3 is built from 14 residues. V was shortened by 9 bases and J by 2 bases, with 13 bases between the two germline ends. CDR3 sequence: CARGHSDNTGELFF. CDR3 in DNA: TGTGCCAGGGGACATTCCGACAACACCGGGGAGCTGTTTTTT.

The rearrangement links TRBV7-6 to TRBJ2-7; possibly TRBD1 for D (6 bases). The germline V gene has CDR1 SGHVS and CDR2 FNYEAQ. The CDR3 spans 15 residues. V was shortened by 1 base and J by 3 bases, with 13 bases between the two germline ends. CDR3: CASSLGGQGYYEQYF. DNA for the CDR3: TGTGCCAGCAGCTTAGGGGGTCAGGGGTACTACGAGCAGTACTTC.

The count of this clone is one. This chain connects TRBV6-1 to TRBJ2-5; no reliable D call. Per the germline V gene, CDR1 is MNHNS and CDR2 is SASEGT. The CDR3 consists of 13 residues. V lost 2 bases, J lost 1 base, and 5 bases lay in between. This CDR3 is CASSENGQETQYF. In nucleotides, the CDR3 is TGTGCCAGCAGTGAAAACGGCCAAGAGACCCAGTACTTC.

The chain combines TRBV5-1 with TRBJ1-3, with D tentatively TRBD1 (5 bases). Trimming removed 0 bases at V and 4 bases at J, with 11 bases between. The V gene's germline CDR1 is SGHRS and CDR2 YFSETQ. The CDR3 consists of 15 residues. Written as DNA, the CDR3 is TGCGCCAGCAGCTTGGGTCAGGGTGGCGGAAACACCATATATTTT. This translates into CASSLGQGGGNTIYF.

V is TRBV15 and J is TRBJ2-5; a possible D gene is TRBD2 (5 bases). Trimming cost V 0 bases and J 4 bases, with 9 bases left between them. The CDR3 length is 14 residues. Germline CDR1 reads LNHNV; CDR2 reads YYDKDF (reference sequence). The CDR3 spells CATSRDYGGETQYF. The CDR3 coding sequence is TGTGCCACCAGCAGAGATTACGGAGGAGAGACCCAGTACTTC. Supplemented by reference TRBV15 and TRBJ2-5, the full variable domain reads DAMVIQNPRYQVTQFGKPVTLSCSQTLNHNVMYWYQQKSSQAPKLLFHYYDKDFNNEADTPDNFQSRRPNTSFCFLDIRSPGLGDTAMYLCATSRDYGGETQYFGPGTRLLVL.

The chain employs TRBV7-2 and TRBJ1-5; D uncertain. The V gene lost 5 bases and the J gene lost 1 base, with 21 bases spanning the gap. The germline V gene encodes CDR1 SGHTA and CDR2 FQGNSA. CDR3 size: 18 residues. In DNA, the CDR3 is TGTGCCAGCAGCCGAATCCTAGGGTCCTCGGGGAGCAATCAGCCCCAGCATTTT. Its translation: CASSRILGSSGSNQPQHF.

This rearrangement joins TRBV6-6 to TRBJ1-2; a weak D match, TRBD1 (5 bases). This CDR3 contains 16 residues. The V end was cut by 2 bases, the J end by 6 bases, with 19 bases between. Germline CDR1 MNHNY, CDR2 SVGAGI (reference sequence). CDR3 bases: TGTGCCAGCAGTTACCCCCCAAGCTCAGGGACGGATGGCTACACCTTC. Encoded protein: CASSYPPSSGTDGYTF.